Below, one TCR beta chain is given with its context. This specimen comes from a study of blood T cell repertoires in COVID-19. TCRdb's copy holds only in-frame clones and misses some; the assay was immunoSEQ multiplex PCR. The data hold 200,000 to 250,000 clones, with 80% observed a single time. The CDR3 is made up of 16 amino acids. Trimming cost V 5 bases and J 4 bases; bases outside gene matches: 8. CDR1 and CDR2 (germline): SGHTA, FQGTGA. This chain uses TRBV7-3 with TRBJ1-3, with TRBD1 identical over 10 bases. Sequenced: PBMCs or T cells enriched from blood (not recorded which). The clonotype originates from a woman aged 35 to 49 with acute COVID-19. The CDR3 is CASSQTGGASGNTIYF. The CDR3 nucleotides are TGTGCCAGCAGCCAGACAGGGGGCGCTTCGGGAAACACCATATATTTT.